The clone carrying this TCR beta chain was observed at least ten times. As yet, its antigen is unknown. This record comes from a study of T-cell memory formation after mild COVID-19. Study-wide context: Among the donors, TCR clusters were largely specific to each donor.

Study-level results: Pre-infection memory harbored some responding clones, suggesting cross-reactive memory joined.

TCRdb analysed the 5' RACE reads with MiXCR anew, one entry per CDR3 protein. The sample has about 140,000 distinct CDR3 sequences, roughly 6.3% seen once; the top ten hold roughly 2.1%. V lost 5 bases to trimming and J lost 0 bases; unmatched junction nucleotides: 3. Germline V gene lookup returns CDR1 ENHRY and CDR2 SYGVKD. The CDR3 runs 15 residues. Sequencing input: PBMCs or a T cell subset sorted from them (not recorded which). This receptor was taken from an adult woman who had mild COVID-19 (a few samples of this study predate the infection). Cell type and time point are not known. V and J are TRBV10-3 and TRBJ2-3; 9 bases match TRBD1. For the CDR3, the DNA is TGTGCCATCAGTCCGGGACAGGGAAGCACAGATACGCAGTATTTT. Translating gives CAISPGQGSTDTQYF.